The 32 T cell receptor beta chains given below trace back to one sample, sequenced in a study of T cells in Graves' hyperthyroidism and ophthalmopathy. The TCR beta CDR3 regions underwent amplification using RNA transcripts as the source. The TCR CDR3 first-round RT-PCR relied on the HTBI primer set. TCRdb re-derived calls from the multiplex PCR reads in MiXCR, one entry per CDR3 protein. Of 490,000 or so distinct CDR3 sequences listed, just under 20% were seen once; the top ten hold around 50%. The sequenced sample consisted of blood. The receptors were sampled from a man between 35 and 55 years old with Graves' ophthalmopathy.

The chain uses TRBV6-1 and TRBJ2-5; 11 nucleotides match TRBD2. This CDR3 is 18 amino acids long. V shed 10 bases and J 4 bases; nucleotides not matched to a gene: 20. Per the germline V gene, CDR1 is MNHNS and CDR2 is SASEGT. In DNA form, the CDR3 reads TGTGCCACCTCCCCCTTGGCTAGCGGGGGGACCGGCCCAGAGACCCAGTACTTC. Its protein product is CATSPLASGGTGPETQYF.

This clonotype was seen many times. This sequence joins TRBV27 and TRBJ2-1; 9 bases line up with TRBD2. The V segment lost 4 bases and the J segment 8 bases; nucleotides outside the gene matches: 9. Germline-derived CDR1 and CDR2 are MNHEY and SMNVEV (reference sequence). The CDR3 sequence is 15 residues long. The CDR3 sequence: CASSSRLAGNDEQFF. The CDR3 region has the DNA TGTGCCAGCAGTTCTAGGCTAGCGGGAAACGATGAGCAGTTCTTC.

This chain connects TRBV30 to TRBJ2-3, with 12 bases fitting TRBD2. The CDR3 covers 16 residues. The V and J ends lost 3 bases and 3 bases, in that order; junction bases with no gene match: 7. The germline gives CDR1 GTSNPN, CDR2 SVGIG (reference sequence). The CDR3 protein is CAWRSWLAGGTDTQYF. The CDR3 bases are TGTGCCTGGAGGTCCTGGCTAGCGGGAGGGACAGATACGCAGTATTTT.

This clonotype turned up a few times. V is TRBV20-1 and J is TRBJ2-2, with D unresolved. The CDR3 has 13 amino acids. Per the germline V gene, CDR1 is DFQATT and CDR2 is SNEGSKA (reference sequence). With 1 base removed from V and 7 bases from J, the gap between germline ends came to 10 bases. Written as DNA, the CDR3 is TGCAGTGCTAGAGCAACGTCAAACGGGGAGCTGTTTTTT. Translation gives CSARATSNGELFF.

This clonotype was seen more than once but under ten times. The chain couples TRBV5-8 to TRBJ2-7; D gene unclear. Trimming stripped 1 base from V and 5 bases from J, with 22 bases between. Germline CDR1 SGHTS, CDR2 YDEGEE. The CDR3 totals 17 residues. The CDR3 DNA reads as TGTGCCAGCAGCTTGAGGCGCAATTTGGCCGTCCCCCACGAGCAGTACTTC. It translates to CASSLRRNLAVPHEQYF.

The chain recombines TRBV10-3 with TRBJ2-7, with TRBD1 matching over 7 bases. The CDR3 extends over 13 amino acids. CDR1 and CDR2 (germline): ENHRY, SYGVKD. V dropped 8 bases and J dropped 5; count of bases not matched to a gene: 9. The CDR3 DNA follows: TGTGCCATCTCCACCGGGACAGCCAACGAGCAGTACTTC. This codes for CAISTGTANEQYF.

This clonotype was picked up many times. The chain joins TRBV30 to TRBJ1-1, with D perhaps matching TRBD1 (5 bases). The CDR3 is 10 amino acids. From germline, CDR1 is GTSNPN and CDR2 SVGIG (reference sequence). The V and J ends lost 0 bases and 11 bases respectively, with 7 bases between them. The CDR3 sequence: CAWSVRGAFF. The CDR3 nucleotides read TGTGCCTGGAGTGTACGGGGGGCTTTCTTT.

This clonotype was found many times. The chain employs TRBV12-3 or TRBV12-4 and TRBJ2-1; either TRBD1 or TRBD2 may fit D (5 bases each). The V and J ends lost 7 bases and 5 bases respectively, with 15 bases between them. CDR3 length equals 14 residues. The CDR3 region is CASTEIQGHNEQFF. In nucleotides, the CDR3 is TGTGCCAGCACCGAAATCCAGGGACACAATGAGCAGTTCTTC.

V usage is TRBV6-2 or TRBV6-3 and J usage is TRBJ2-3, with 10 bases matching TRBD2. This CDR3 contains 16 residues. The germline CDR1 and CDR2 sequences are MNHEY and SVGEGT. J lost 2 bases, V lost 6 bases, and 8 bases had no gene match. CDR3 nucleotide sequence: TGTGCCAGCAGCCCAGGGACTAGCGAAAACACAGATACGCAGTATTTT. Protein: CASSPGTSENTDTQYF.

The chain recombines TRBV11-2 with TRBJ2-4, with 7 bases that match TRBD2. The CDR3 totals 18 residues. V was pared by 2 bases and J by 0 bases, with 10 bases of the junction left unmatched. Germline V CDR1 and CDR2: SGHAT, FQNNGV. The CDR3 nucleotides are TGTGCCAGCAGCTTATCGGGGAGCGGGACTCTAGCCAAAAACATTCAGTACTTC. It codes for CASSLSGSGTLAKNIQYF.

In this sample, this clonotype turned up a few times. The chain links TRBV6-1 to TRBJ2-7, with D tentatively TRBD1 (5 bases). Germline V gene sequence: CDR1 MNHNS, CDR2 SASEGT. This CDR3 is built from 15 residues. V was cut by 6 bases and J by 2 bases, with 17 bases left in between. The CDR3 sequence is CASRESGFSTYEQYF. The CDR3 coding sequence is TGTGCCAGCAGGGAGTCAGGGTTCTCCACCTACGAGCAGTACTTC.

The chain couples TRBV10-3 to TRBJ2-1, with 7 bases matching TRBD2. Germline V CDR1 and CDR2: ENHRY, SYGVKD. The CDR3 sequence is 16 residues long. After removal of 2 bases from V and 5 bases from J, the junction contained 9 bases not matched to a gene. Here the CDR3 reads CAISESHSGPDNEQFF. For the CDR3, the DNA is TGTGCCATCAGTGAGAGCCATAGCGGGCCTGACAATGAGCAGTTCTTC.

The rearrangement uses TRBV3-1 and TRBJ1-2; 11 nucleotides line up with TRBD1. The CDR3 totals 15 residues. Germline lookup yields CDR1 LGHDT and CDR2 YNNKEL (reference sequence). The V segment lost 2 bases and the J segment 3 bases; nucleotides outside the gene matches: 2. The CDR3 sequence: CASSQPGQGDYGYTF. The CDR3 DNA reads TGTGCCAGCAGCCAACCGGGACAGGGGGACTATGGCTACACCTTC.

With regard to this clonotype: This sequence may be a read error, since a much larger clone differs from it by one base. The CDR3 is CASSLSTGDTQYF. The CDR3, as DNA: TGTGCCAGCTCCCTTTCCACAGGCGATACGCAGTATTTT. The rearrangement joins TRBV2 to TRBJ2-3; D perhaps matches TRBD1 (5 bases). Trimming took off 8 bases at V and 6 bases at J, with 15 bases between the two ends. Germline V gene sequence: CDR1 SNHLY, CDR2 FYNNEI. The CDR3 length is 13 residues.

This clonotype was recorded a few times. The genes are TRBV2 and TRBJ1-2; a weak D match, TRBD1 (6 bases). This CDR3 has 14 residues. With 6 bases removed from V and 4 bases from J, the gap between germline ends came to 15 bases. Germline-derived CDR1 and CDR2 are SNHLY and FYNNEI. CDR3 in amino acids: CASSGTGQSYGYTF. The CDR3 DNA sequence: TGTGCCAGCAGCGGGACCGGACAGTCCTATGGCTACACCTTC. Supplemented by reference TRBV2 and TRBJ1-2, the full variable domain reads EPEVTQTPSHQVTQMGQEVILRCVPISNHLYFYWYRQILGQKVEFLVSFYNNEISEKSEIFDDQFSVERPDGSNFTLKIRSTKLEDSAMYFCASSGTGQSYGYTFGSGTRLTVV.

This clonotype was detected many times. The CDR3 spells CASSLFLRSSYEQYF. The DNA of the CDR3 is TGTGCCAGCAGCTTATTTTTGCGGAGCTCCTACGAGCAGTACTTC. V is TRBV7-2 and J is TRBJ2-7; D is unresolved. Germline CDR1 and CDR2: SGHTA and FQGNSA. Trimming pared 2 bases from V and 0 bases from J, leaving 11 bases between. CDR3 length: 15 amino acids.

Ten or more counts support this clonotype. The chain uses TRBV28 and TRBJ2-5; a possible D gene is TRBD1 (5 bases). The CDR3 is made up of 16 amino acids. Trimming stripped 5 bases from V and 0 bases from J, with 16 bases between. From germline, CDR1 is MDHEN and CDR2 SYDVKM. CDR3 DNA sequence: TGTGCCAGCAGTCCTTCGACAGCCAAGAACCAAGAGACCCAGTACTTC. This sequence encodes CASSPSTAKNQETQYF.

This clonotype has a count of ten or more. The chain has TRBV7-8 and TRBJ2-1; either TRBD1 or TRBD2 may supply D (5 bases each). Germline V CDR1 and CDR2: SGHVS, FQNEAQ. The CDR3 has 16 residues. Trimming took off 1 base at V and 8 bases at J, with 18 bases between the two ends. CDR3 sequence (DNA): TGTGCCAGCAGCTTAGGGACATTAATCGGGAACCATGAGCAGTTCTTC. Protein sequence: CASSLGTLIGNHEQFF.

The chain has TRBV18 and TRBJ2-1; 7 nucleotides line up with TRBD1. With 6 bases clipped from V and 6 bases from J, the junction kept 8 bases outside the gene matches. The CDR3 loop spans 14 amino acids. Germline assignment: CDR1 KGHSH and CDR2 LQKENI. CDR3 nucleotide sequence: TGTGCCAGCTCCCCTGAAACAGGGGCCAATGAGCAGTTCTTC. It translates to CASSPETGANEQFF. Looking up the rest from reference TRBV18 and TRBJ2-1 gives the full variable domain: NAGVMQNPRHLVRRRGQEARLRCSPMKGHSHVYWYRQLPEEGLKFMVYLQKENIIDESGMPKERFSAEFPKEGPSILRIQQVVRGDSAAYFCASSPETGANEQFFGPGTRLTVL.

This clonotype was counted ten times or more. This sequence joins TRBV20-1 and TRBJ1-1, with D perhaps TRBD1 (6 bases). The ends were cut back, 4 bases at V and 1 base at J, with 7 bases in the middle. CDR3 length equals 12 residues. Per the germline V gene, CDR1 is DFQATT and CDR2 is SNEGSKA (reference sequence). CDR3 protein: CSAIGGNTEAFF. The CDR3 coding sequence is TGCAGTGCTATAGGGGGGAACACTGAAGCTTTCTTT.

The chain employs TRBV20-1 and TRBJ1-2; D is perhaps TRBD1 (5 bases). Deletions cut 3 bases from V and 0 bases from J, with 11 bases between. The CDR3 has 14 amino acids. Looked up from germline, CDR1 is DFQATT and CDR2 is SNEGSKA (reference sequence). This CDR3 reads CSASPGHSNYGYTF. The CDR3 DNA sequence: TGCAGTGCTAGCCCGGGGCATTCTAACTATGGCTACACCTTC.

This clonotype was seen ten or more times. The rearrangement joins TRBV5-1 to TRBJ2-1; 7 bases are a match to TRBD2. CDR3 length: 14 residues. Germline V gene lookup returns CDR1 SGHRS and CDR2 YFSETQ. After removal of 0 bases from V and 8 bases from J, the junction contained 5 bases not matched to a gene. CDR3 amino acids: CASSLAAGRDEQFF. The CDR3 DNA follows: TGCGCCAGCAGCTTGGCGGCAGGGAGGGATGAGCAGTTCTTC.

In regard to this clonotype: This may arise from a read error, as a much more abundant clone is one base away. The chain links TRBV30 to TRBJ2-1, with TRBD2 identical over 8 bases. Germline-derived CDR1 and CDR2 are GTSNPN and SVGIG (reference sequence). The CDR3 consists of 17 residues. CDR3 region: CAWRRLAGRRGGNEQLF. CDR3 coding DNA: TGTGCCTGGAGGCGGTTAGCGGGAAGGCGAGGAGGCAATGAGCAGCTCTTC. The entire variable domain, with the rest obtained from reference TRBV30 and TRBJ2-1, is as follows: SQTIHQWPATLVQPVGSPLSLECTVEGTSNPNLYWYRQAAGRGLQLLFYSVGIGQISSEVPQNLSASRPQDRQFILSSKKLLLSDSGFYLCAWRRLAGRRGGNEQLFGPGTRLTVL.

This clonotype came up many times. The gene calls are TRBV30 and TRBJ1-5, with 9 bases aligning to TRBD1. This CDR3 contains 16 residues. Germline V gene data show CDR1 as GTSNPN and CDR2 as SVGIG (reference sequence). V shed 3 bases and J 3 bases; nucleotides not matched to a gene: 9. The DNA for the CDR3 is TGTGCCTGGAGGCCCCCGGGACAGGGAACCAATCAGCCCCAGCATTTT. Amino acids: CAWRPPGQGTNQPQHF.

The chain joins TRBV7-9 to TRBJ1-2, with 9 bases aligning to TRBD1. Germline CDR1 and CDR2: SEHNR and FQNEAQ (reference sequence). Trimming removed 5 bases from V and 2 bases from J; junction bases left unmatched: 6. The CDR3 is 15 amino acids. This chain's CDR3 is CASSDRQGVNYGYTF. The CDR3 nucleotides read TGTGCCAGCAGCGACCGACAGGGGGTGAACTATGGCTACACCTTC.

The chain links TRBV6-5 to TRBJ1-1, with 9 bases fitting TRBD1. The CDR3 contains 15 residues. The J segment lost 5 bases and the V segment lost 2 bases, leaving 6 bases of the junction unmatched. From germline, CDR1 is MNHEY and CDR2 SVGAGI. CDR3 protein: CASSYTRTGETEAFF. The CDR3 DNA is TGTGCCAGCAGTTACACCCGGACAGGGGAAACTGAAGCTTTCTTT.

This clonotype showed up many times. This chain connects TRBV5-5 to TRBJ2-5, with D possibly being TRBD1 (5 bases). CDR3 length equals 13 residues. V was shortened by 3 bases and J by 1 base, with 7 bases between the two germline ends. Germline V CDR1 and CDR2: SGHKS, YYEKEE (reference sequence). CDR3 sequence: CASSSQVQETQYF. The CDR3 DNA follows: TGTGCCAGCAGCTCACAGGTCCAAGAGACCCAGTACTTC.

This chain uses TRBV6-1 with TRBJ2-5; D gene unclear. The CDR3 is made up of 15 amino acids. CDR1 and CDR2 from the germline V gene are MNHNS and SASEGT. The ends were cut back, 5 bases at V and 5 bases at J, with 18 bases in the middle. DNA of the CDR3: TGTGCCAGCAGTTTGGGTCAGGTGGTGGGGGAGACCCAGTACTTC. The encoded protein is CASSLGQVVGETQYF.

The sample holds many counts of this clonotype. The rearrangement links TRBV3-1 to TRBJ2-7; D remains unclear. The germline V and J ends were trimmed by 0 bases and 4 bases, with 4 bases remaining between them. This CDR3 has 12 amino acids. CDR1 is LGHDT, CDR2 YNNKEL, per germline (reference sequence). The CDR3 loop is CASSQERYEQYF. CDR3 DNA: TGTGCCAGCAGCCAAGAAAGATACGAGCAGTACTTC.

This clonotype was found many times. V is TRBV20-1 and J is TRBJ2-1; a weak D match, TRBD1 (6 bases). V was trimmed by 1 base and J by 4 bases, leaving 20 bases between them. This CDR3 has 17 amino acids. Germline lookup yields CDR1 DFQATT and CDR2 SNEGSKA (reference sequence). The DNA for the CDR3 is TGCAGTGCTAGAGCTTCCTCCGGGACAAGGGCTTACAATGAGCAGTTCTTC. Protein: CSARASSGTRAYNEQFF.

J is TRBJ2-7 and V is TRBV20-1, with 10 bases lining up with TRBD2. The V and J ends lost 6 bases and 0 bases, in that order; junction bases with no gene match: 5. Germline CDR1 and CDR2: DFQATT and SNEGSKA (reference sequence). The CDR3 spans 14 residues. CDR3 sequence reads: CSAIAGGLSYEQYF. CDR3 bases: TGCAGTGCAATAGCGGGGGGCCTCTCCTACGAGCAGTACTTC.

This clonotype came up a few times. This chain connects TRBV18 to TRBJ1-4; TRBD1 matches 7 bases. CDR3 length: 15 residues. V trimming: 4 bases; J trimming: 0 bases; junction bases outside the gene matches: 2. The germline V gene has CDR1 KGHSH and CDR2 LQKENI. The CDR3 spells CASSLQGSTNEKLFF. For the CDR3, the DNA is TGTGCCAGCTCACTACAGGGGTCAACTAATGAAAAACTGTTTTTT.